Listed below are T cell receptor beta chains from one sample, sequenced in a study of blood T cells in healthy people across ages. TCRdb reprocessed the 5' RACE reads via MiXCR and lists one record per CDR3 protein. The sample lists fewer than 950,000 distinct CDR3 sequences, roughly 35% occurring once. Sequenced input: blood. The receptors shown here come from a man between 18 and 35 years old in good health. The CDR3 runs from the conserved cysteine through the conserved F or W. A D gene is named only where the DNA matches it firmly. Clone size is stated in some rows and not others, as once, few, many or a class when expanded.

V gene,D gene,clone size,J gene,CDR3 DNA,CDR3 protein
TRBV28,TRBD1,.,TRBJ1-5,TGTGCCAGCCGGTCGGGGGACAGGGGATCTCAGCCCCAGCATTTT,CASRSGDRGSQPQHF
TRBV10-3,.,.,TRBJ1-3,TGTGCCATCAAGCCCCCAGGGTCGGGAAACACCATATATTTT,CAIKPPGSGNTIYF
TRBV5-5,TRBD1,.,TRBJ1-2,TGTGCCAGCAGCTTGGATGACAGGGGGCGCTACTATGGCTACACCTTC,CASSLDDRGRYYGYTF
TRBV4-3,.,.,TRBJ2-1,TGCGCCAGCAGCCAAGAGTTCGAAGAGACCCAGTTCTTC,CASSQEFEETQFF
TRBV15,TRBD1,few,TRBJ2-7,TGTGCCACCAGTAGGGACAGGACAGGCAAGCAGTACTTC,CATSRDRTGKQYF
TRBV12-3/TRBV12-4,.,.,TRBJ2-3,TGTGCCAGCAGTGACTCAGGGTCGGATACGCAGTATTTT,CASSDSGSDTQYF
TRBV25-1,.,many,TRBJ2-7,TGTGCCAGCAGTGAGCAGAGCTTCTACGAGCAGTACTTC,CASSEQSFYEQYF
TRBV7-2,.,.,TRBJ2-1,TGTGCCAGCAGCCGGGCGGCAGGGCCCTCCTCCAATGAGCAGTTCTTC,CASSRAAGPSSNEQFF
TRBV14,TRBD1,.,TRBJ2-7,TGTGCCAGCAGCCGCAACAGGGGATCCTACGAGCAGTACTTC,CASSRNRGSYEQYF
TRBV4-2,TRBD2,few,TRBJ2-5,TGTGCCAGCAGCCAGAGGCGGGGGTCTCAAGAGACCCAGTACTTC,CASSQRRGSQETQYF
TRBV2,.,few,TRBJ1-6,TGTGCCAGCAATTCGGGACTAAACTATAATTCACCCCTCCACTTT,CASNSGLNYNSPLHF
TRBV10-3,.,.,TRBJ2-5,TGTGCCATCAGTGAGTCCCGAGGCCAGGGGACCGAAGAGACCCAGTACTTC,CAISESRGQGTEETQYF
TRBV25-1,.,.,TRBJ1-2,TGTGCCAGCACCCGGGACGGTAACTATGGCTACACCTTC,CASTRDGNYGYTF
TRBV20-1,TRBD2,.,TRBJ2-7,TGCAGTGGAACGGGGGGGCCAGCTTACGAGCAGTACTTC,CSGTGGPAYEQYF
TRBV12-3/TRBV12-4,TRBD1,.,TRBJ2-7,TGTGCCAGCAGCAAATCACCGGGACAGTACAATGAGCAGTACTTC,CASSKSPGQYNEQYF
TRBV12-3/TRBV12-4,.,many,TRBJ2-1,TGTGCCAGCAGTTTAATCGGGGGTCACAATGAGCAGTTCTTC,CASSLIGGHNEQFF
TRBV20-1,.,many,TRBJ2-5,TGCAGTGCCTACAGTCGTAGAAGGACCCAGTACTTC,CSAYSRRRTQYF
TRBV27,TRBD2,.,TRBJ2-7,TGTGCCAGCAGTGCGGGGGACGAGCGGTACTTC,CASSAGDERYF
TRBV28,TRBD2,.,TRBJ2-7,TGTGCCAGCAGTTACCCCACCGGGGGGGATAGCTCCTACAATGAGCAGTACTTC,CASSYPTGGDSSYNEQYF
TRBV4-1,TRBD2,.,TRBJ2-2,TGCGCCAGCAGCCAACGTCTAGCGGCCACCGGGGAGCTGTTTTTT,CASSQRLAATGELFF
TRBV9,.,.,TRBJ2-3,TGTGCCAGCAGCGTGCCCCTGGGTAGGGGCGCTACGGTTACTAGCACAGATACGCAGTATTTT,CASSVPLGRGATVTSTDTQYF
TRBV29-1,TRBD2,.,TRBJ2-3,TGCAGCGTTTCTGTACTAGCGGGAGTGATAGATACGCAGTATTTT,CSVSVLAGVIDTQYF
TRBV5-8,.,.,TRBJ2-1,TGTGCCAGCACCCCCTGGGGGCTCTCCTACAATGAGCAGTTCTTC,CASTPWGLSYNEQFF
TRBV7-8,TRBD1,once,TRBJ2-1,TGTGCCACGACCACAGGGGGCTGCAATGAGCAGTTCTTC,CATTTGGCNEQFF
TRBV12-3/TRBV12-4,.,.,TRBJ1-2,TGTGCCAGCAGTTTGCCCCGGAGGGGACTAAATCGTGGGGGGAACTATGGCTACACCTTC,CASSLPRRGLNRGGNYGYTF
TRBV12-3/TRBV12-4,.,.,TRBJ2-3,TGTGCCAGCAGGTTATTGGCAGATACGCAGTATTTT,CASRLLADTQYF
TRBV6-6,.,.,TRBJ2-5,TGTGCCAGCAGTGACTCGAAGAGCAATGAGCAGTACTTC,CASSDSKSNEQYF
TRBV11-2,TRBD1,.,TRBJ2-7,TGTGCCAGCAGCCACCCTGACAGGGTGGTTCCATTCGAGCAGTACTTC,CASSHPDRVVPFEQYF
TRBV12-3/TRBV12-4,.,.,TRBJ2-1,TGTGCCAGCAGTTTCCCCGGGAGAAACAATGAGCAGTTCTTC,CASSFPGRNNEQFF
TRBV7-2,TRBD2,.,TRBJ2-1,TGTGCCAGCAGCTTAAGGCTAGCGGGATTATCCTACAATGAGCAGTTCTTC,CASSLRLAGLSYNEQFF
TRBV5-6,TRBD2,.,TRBJ2-3,TGTGCCAGCAGCAGCCGCGGGGGAGGAGATACGCAGTATTTT,CASSSRGGGDTQYF
TRBV7-2,.,many,TRBJ2-7,TGTGCCAGCAGCTTAACGTCACAGGGTAGCGAGCAGTACTTC,CASSLTSQGSEQYF
TRBV6-6,TRBD2,.,TRBJ2-1,TGTGCCAGCAGTTACTCAAGCGCGGGGGGGCCCTACAATGAGCAGTTCTTC,CASSYSSAGGPYNEQFF
TRBV5-5,.,.,TRBJ1-4,TGTGCCAGCAGCCCAGCCCCGGGTTTAGTAGAAAAACTGTTTTTT,CASSPAPGLVEKLFF
TRBV4-2,TRBD1,.,TRBJ1-5,TGTGCCAGCAGCCAGAAGGGGGCCGGGTTCGGGGAGCCCCAGCATTTT,CASSQKGAGFGEPQHF
TRBV7-2,.,once,TRBJ2-7,TGTGCCAGCAGCTTTCTGTTAGAGTCCTACGAGCAGTACTTC,CASSFLLESYEQYF
TRBV7-2,.,.,TRBJ2-1,TGTGCCAGCAGCGTAGGTAGTCAGGACTCCGAGCAGTTCTTC,CASSVGSQDSEQFF
TRBV11-2,TRBD1,.,TRBJ1-1,TGTGCCAGCGGATTAAACAGGGGGGGGGACACTGAAGCTTTCTTT,CASGLNRGGDTEAFF
TRBV12-3/TRBV12-4,TRBD1,few,TRBJ1-6,TGTGCCAGCAGTTCAAGGACAGGGGCCAGGGAGAAACCCCTCCACTTT,CASSSRTGAREKPLHF
TRBV12-3/TRBV12-4,TRBD1,many,TRBJ2-1,TGTGCCAGCAGCCTCGGGACAGCTAATGAGCAGTTCTTC,CASSLGTANEQFF
TRBV7-2,.,many,TRBJ2-3,TGTGCCAGCAGCACGGGACATATCACAGATACGCAGTATTTT,CASSTGHITDTQYF
TRBV20-1,.,few,TRBJ1-1,TGCAGTGCTAGAGAGGGGCGGGGGATTGATGAAGCTTTCTTT,CSAREGRGIDEAFF
TRBV5-1,.,few,TRBJ2-2,TGCGCCAGCAGCCCCTGGGACGTAAACACCGGGGAGCTGTTTTTT,CASSPWDVNTGELFF
TRBV6-5,.,.,TRBJ2-1,TGTGCCAGCAGTTATCAAGACAGATACAATGAGCAGTTCTTC,CASSYQDRYNEQFF
TRBV12-3/TRBV12-4,TRBD1,few,TRBJ1-6,TGTGCCAGCAGAGCCGGGACAGGGGCCTATAATTCACCCCTCCACTTT,CASRAGTGAYNSPLHF
TRBV12-3/TRBV12-4,.,.,TRBJ2-1,TGTGCCAGCAGGTCCTGGACCGTGGGCGATGAGCAGTTCTTC,CASRSWTVGDEQFF